The 8 T cell receptor beta chains in this list originate from one sample, sequenced in a study of cytomegalovirus exposure and HLA in healthy donors. A multiplex PCR was run with 60 Vbeta primers and 13 Jbeta primers. Only in-frame clones appear in the TCRdb table, and some are missing; sequencing was by immunoSEQ multiplex PCR. The sample comprises 95,000 to 150,000 clones, about 76% of which are singletons, and 2% to 2.5% rests with the top ten. Sequenced material: PBMCs. The source of these receptors is a woman in her forties in good health and CMV-seronegative.

About this clone: The junction departs from germline at one end; a sequencing error may be responsible. V gene TRBV4-1 combines with J gene TRBJ2-5; a weak D match, TRBD1 (6 bases). CDR1 is MGHRA, CDR2 YSYEKL, per germline. The CDR3 has 13 amino acids. The CDR3 coding sequence is TGCGCCAGCAGCCGCGGACAGCAAGGGACCCAGTACTTC. Translation gives CASSRGQQGTQYF.

The V and J genes are TRBV11-2 and TRBJ1-1; 9 nucleotides line up with TRBD1. Germline lookup yields CDR1 SGHAT and CDR2 FQNNGV. The CDR3 is made up of 13 amino acids. V shed 4 bases and J 10 bases; nucleotides not matched to a gene: 7. The CDR3 DNA follows: TGTGCCAGCAGCTCAAACCGGGACAGGGCAGCTTTCTTT. It codes for CASSSNRDRAAFF.

V is TRBV30 and J is TRBJ1-1; tentative D call: TRBD1 (5 bases). The length of the CDR3 is 13 residues. Trimming removed 2 bases from V and 2 bases from J, with 9 bases in between. CDR1 and CDR2 from the germline V gene are GTSNPN and SVGIG (reference sequence). CDR3 region: CAWSTTGNTEAFF. The CDR3 DNA reads TGTGCCTGGAGTACTACAGGTAACACTGAAGCTTTCTTT.

The J gene is TRBJ1-3, the V gene TRBV28; no firm D call. CDR1 MDHEN and CDR2 SYDVKM come from the germline V gene. This CDR3 has 14 amino acids. V lost 7 bases, J lost 0 bases, and 10 bases lay in between. The CDR3: CASNPGSSGNTIYF. The CDR3 DNA is TGTGCCAGCAACCCAGGCAGCTCTGGAAACACCATATATTTT.

The chain uses TRBV30 and TRBJ2-3; 10 nucleotides match TRBD2. The CDR3 loop spans 14 amino acids. The V and J ends lost 3 bases and 5 bases, in that order; junction bases with no gene match: 5. Looked up from germline, CDR1 is GTSNPN and CDR2 is SVGIG (reference sequence). This CDR3 is CAWRLAGAGDTQYF. The CDR3 DNA follows: TGTGCCTGGAGGCTAGCGGGGGCGGGAGATACGCAGTATTTT.

The rearrangement uses TRBV7-3 and TRBJ2-1, with TRBD1 matching over 7 bases. This CDR3 spans 15 amino acids. V dropped 4 bases and J dropped 8; count of bases not matched to a gene: 11. Germline values: CDR1 SGHTA, CDR2 FQGTGA. Written as DNA, the CDR3 is TGTGCCAGCAGCTCCCGGGACAGTCCAACATATGAGCAGTTCTTC. The encoded protein is CASSSRDSPTYEQFF.

The chain links TRBV5-1 to TRBJ2-2; D ambiguous. The CDR3 loop spans 14 amino acids. Germline V gene data show CDR1 as SGHRS and CDR2 as YFSETQ. Trimming took 1 base from V and 4 from J, leaving 8 bases between them. CDR3 protein: CASSLSAGTGELFF. The CDR3 region has the DNA TGCGCCAGCAGCTTGAGTGCAGGCACCGGGGAGCTGTTTTTT. Full variable domain (missing parts from reference TRBV5-1 and TRBJ2-2): KAGVTQTPRYLIKTRGQQVTLSCSPISGHRSVSWYQQTPGQGLQFLFEYFSETQRNKGNFPGRFSGRQFSNSRSEMNVSTLELGDSALYLCASSLSAGTGELFFGEGSRLTVL.

The genes are TRBV11-2 and TRBJ1-1; D is unresolved. V was pared by 3 bases and J by 6 bases, with 11 bases between. In germline, CDR1 is SGHAT, CDR2 FQNNGV. The CDR3 length is 13 residues. CDR3 amino acids: CASSFPGSSEAFF. In DNA form, the CDR3 reads TGTGCCAGCAGCTTTCCAGGATCTTCTGAAGCTTTCTTT.